This TCR beta chain was retrieved from a study of post-analysis software for immune sequencing data. Whole-study results and caveats: In patients, TRBV5-6, TRBV5-1 and TRBV20-1 belonged to five or six TRBV segments found more frequently than in controls.

A remark on this clonotype: The antigen is unknown.

Every TCR beta cDNA library bore unique molecular identifiers. TCRdb independently ran MiXCR on the PCR reads; one entry per CDR3 protein. The top ten hold over 4.5% of the sample, which has fewer than 850,000 distinct CDR3 sequences, 46% seen once. CDR3 length equals 14 residues. The V gene lost 6 bases and the J gene lost 6 bases, with 16 bases spanning the gap. Germline lookup yields CDR1 MNHEY and CDR2 SMNVEV (reference sequence). This sequence joins TRBV27 and TRBJ2-3, with D unresolved. The TCR sequence derives from a girl between 10 and 17 years old with multiple sclerosis. What was sequenced was blood. The CDR3, as DNA: TGTGCCAGCAGCCTAACTTTGCCGGCGGATACGCAGTATTTT. As protein: CASSLTLPADTQYF.